The 19 T cell receptor beta chains given below trace back to one sample, sequenced in a study of blood T cell repertoires in COVID-19. The repertoire was sequenced with immunoSEQ multiplex PCR; TCRdb's copy has only in-frame clones and lacks some. The sample carries about 240,000 clones, roughly nine tenths recorded once. The sequencing input was peripheral blood. These receptor sequences come from a woman aged 45 to 65 with COVID-19, enrolled during active disease.

The V call is TRBV9, the J call TRBJ2-2; D perhaps matches TRBD2 (5 bases). The CDR3 spans 13 residues. V was trimmed by 0 bases and J by 7 bases, leaving 7 bases between them. Germline V gives CDR1 SGDLS, CDR2 YYNGEE. In DNA, the CDR3 is TGTGCCAGCAGCGTAGGAGGGATCGGGGAGCTGTTTTTT. Translating it yields CASSVGGIGELFF.

There are a few counts of this clone. The rearrangement uses TRBV18 and TRBJ2-4; the D gene is possibly TRBD2 (5 bases). Between the trimmed V and J ends, which lost 3 bases and 10 bases, there was a span of 16 bases. This CDR3 is built from 14 residues. CDR1 is KGHSH and CDR2 is LQKENI in the germline V gene. CDR3 nucleotides: TGTGCCAGCTCACCCCCGGCGGGCCCTCGTATTCAGTACTTC. It translates to CASSPPAGPRIQYF.

This chain joins TRBV23-1 and TRBJ1-1; D is unresolved. TRBV23-1 is sorted into the ORF group, with uncertain function. This CDR3 has 14 amino acids. The germline V and J ends were trimmed by 3 bases and 6 bases, with 14 bases remaining between them. The CDR3 region has the DNA TGCGCCAGCAGTCACCTCCCGTCTCCCCCTGAAGCTTTCTTT. It translates to CASSHLPSPPEAFF.

This clone was observed a handful of times. Other DNA sequences in the same sample also yield this CDR3. V is TRBV19 and J is TRBJ1-6, with TRBD1 matching 8 bases. The length of the CDR3 is 17 residues. In germline, CDR1 is LNHDA, CDR2 SQIVND (reference sequence). Germline trimming cut 4 bases from V and 0 bases from J; bases unmatched to any gene: 5. CDR3 nucleotides: TGTGCCAGTAGTAGGGACAGGCCGAGCTCCTATAATTCACCCCTCCACTTT. This translates into CASSRDRPSSYNSPLHF.

The rearrangement joins TRBV4-3 to TRBJ2-1; 10 bases fit TRBD2. CDR1 and CDR2 from the germline V gene are LGHNA and YSLEER. With 6 bases clipped from V and 1 base from J, the junction kept 3 bases outside the gene matches. The length of the CDR3 is 15 residues. CDR3 nucleotide sequence: TGCGCCAGCAGTTTAGCGGGGGGTTCCTACAATGAGCAGTTCTTC. Translation gives CASSLAGGSYNEQFF.

The rearrangement uses TRBV4-1 and TRBJ2-7; 7 bases are a match to TRBD2. The CDR3 is 14 amino acids. Germline lookup yields CDR1 MGHRA and CDR2 YSYEKL. The trim removed 1 base at V and 2 bases at J, leaving 2 bases unmatched. This CDR3 is CASSQVGGTYEQYF. DNA for the CDR3: TGCGCCAGCAGCCAAGTGGGAGGGACCTACGAGCAGTACTTC.

This chain joins TRBV4-1 and TRBJ1-5, with D hard to call. With 1 base removed from V and 3 bases from J, the gap between germline ends came to 13 bases. CDR1 is MGHRA, CDR2 YSYEKL, per germline. This CDR3 region has 16 residues. The CDR3: CASSQVPGSPNQPQHF. CDR3 nucleotide sequence: TGCGCCAGCAGCCAAGTACCGGGATCCCCCAATCAGCCCCAGCATTTT.

This clone was counted a single time. The CDR3 is CASSPISNQPQHF. The DNA for the CDR3 is TGTGCCAGCAGTCCTATTAGCAATCAGCCCCAGCATTTT. The V call is TRBV6-5, the J call TRBJ1-5, with D hard to call. This CDR3 is built from 13 residues. The germline V and J ends were trimmed by 5 bases and 0 bases, with 5 bases remaining between them. The germline V gene has CDR1 MNHEY and CDR2 SVGAGI.

Here the CDR3 DNA reads TGTGCCAGCAGTTTAAGGGGGAGTGGCTACACCTTC. Protein sequence: CASSLRGSGYTF. The V gene is TRBV12-3 or TRBV12-4, the J gene TRBJ1-2, with D possibly TRBD1 on 6 matching bases. The CDR3 extends over 12 amino acids. Trimming took 2 bases from V and 7 from J, leaving 8 bases between them.

This clone came up once. V is TRBV7-2 and J is TRBJ1-2, with 8 bases lining up with TRBD1. Looked up from germline, CDR1 is SGHTA and CDR2 is FQGNSA. There are 14 residues in the CDR3. The V and J ends lost 4 bases and 5 bases, in that order; junction bases with no gene match: 6. DNA of the CDR3: TGTGCCAGCAGCTCGACCGGGACAGGATATGGCTACACCTTC. Translated, it gives CASSSTGTGYGYTF.

The chain joins TRBV29-1 to TRBJ1-1, with D possibly matching TRBD1 (6 bases). The CDR3 is 12 amino acids. V was shortened by 4 bases and J by 5 bases, with 11 bases between the two germline ends. From germline, CDR1 is SQVTM and CDR2 ANQGSEA. Here the CDR3 reads CSVGLGTTEAFF. DNA of the CDR3: TGCAGCGTTGGACTTGGGACAACTGAAGCTTTCTTT.

This chain joins TRBV4-1 and TRBJ2-1, with a tentative D call TRBD1 (7 bases). The ends were cut back, 5 bases at V and 7 bases at J, with 27 bases in the middle. The CDR3 length is 18 residues. Germline-derived CDR1 and CDR2 are MGHRA and YSYEKL. The CDR3 region is CASSSWGADRNLENEQFF. CDR3 sequence (DNA): TGCGCCAGCAGCTCTTGGGGGGCGGACAGGAACTTGGAGAATGAGCAGTTCTTC.

This chain joins TRBV7-9 and TRBJ1-4; 7 nucleotides line up with TRBD1. Germline V CDR1 and CDR2: SEHNR, FQNEAQ (reference sequence). The junction had 17 bases not matched to a gene; V was cut back by 4 bases and J by 12 bases. This CDR3 is built from 16 residues. The CDR3 nucleotides are TGTGCCAGCAGCTCCTTCCCCGACAGGGCCGCTGAGGAACTGTTTTTT. Translation gives CASSSFPDRAAEELFF.

The rearrangement joins TRBV11-2 to TRBJ2-3, with 10 bases aligning to TRBD1. Germline trimming cut 5 bases from V and 4 bases from J; bases unmatched to any gene: 12. The CDR3 runs 17 residues. Germline CDR1 is SGHAT and CDR2 is FQNNGV. CDR3 in DNA: TGTGCCAGCAGCCCCGGCCAGGGACAGGGGTTCGCAGATACGCAGTATTTT. Amino acid sequence: CASSPGQGQGFADTQYF.

The chain links TRBV9 to TRBJ1-2; no firm D call. The CDR3 length is 13 residues. The V gene's germline CDR1 is SGDLS and CDR2 YYNGEE. Trimming cost V 0 bases and J 4 bases, with 7 bases left between them. The CDR3 protein is CASSVGSVYGYTF. Here the CDR3 DNA reads TGTGCCAGCAGCGTAGGAAGCGTCTATGGCTACACCTTC.

This sequence joins TRBV11-3 and TRBJ1-1, with D perhaps TRBD1 (5 bases). CDR1 and CDR2 (germline): SGHNT, YENEEA. There are 14 residues in the CDR3. V was clipped by 5 bases and J by 6 bases, with 16 bases between them. The DNA for the CDR3 is TGTGCCAGCAGCCCAACTCGGTCAGGGTCTGAAGCTTTCTTT. It yields the protein CASSPTRSGSEAFF.

This clone was seen a handful of times. This rearrangement joins TRBV27 to TRBJ1-2; TRBD1 is a possible D gene (6 bases). The CDR3 runs 16 residues. Germline V CDR1 and CDR2: MNHEY, SMNVEV (reference sequence). The germline V and J ends were trimmed by 5 bases and 3 bases, with 19 bases remaining between them. In nucleotides, the CDR3 is TGTGCCAGCAGTCCCCTTGGGGGCCCACCAGACTATGGCTACACCTTC. It is translated as CASSPLGGPPDYGYTF.

This clone was counted between two and nine times. The rearrangement links TRBV5-1 to TRBJ2-5, with 7 bases aligning to TRBD1. The length of the CDR3 is 15 residues. Losses at the gene ends were 7 bases for V and 5 bases for J; bases not matched to a gene: 14. Germline V CDR1 and CDR2: SGHRS, YFSETQ. In DNA, the CDR3 is TGCGCCAGCGCTCAACAGGGGATCAGAGGGGAGACCCAGTACTTC. Translated: CASAQQGIRGETQYF.

The V gene is TRBV14, the J gene TRBJ2-1, with 8 bases matching TRBD1. V dropped 5 bases and J dropped 0; count of bases not matched to a gene: 9. CDR1 is SGHDN, CDR2 FVKESK, per germline. The CDR3 contains 17 residues. CDR3 nucleotide sequence: TGTGCCAGCAGCTTAGGGCGGACAGGGCCCTCCTACAATGAGCAGTTCTTC. The encoded protein is CASSLGRTGPSYNEQFF.